This T cell receptor beta chain was documented in a study of T cell repertoires in cytomegalovirus infection. Whole-study findings and limits: Cumulative public TCR beta family frequency identified carriers of CMV plus the relevant HLA.

From the reads, TCRdb called clonotypes with MiXCR, one entry per CDR3 protein. This table holds about 830,000 distinct CDR3 sequences, roughly 33% found once. From germline, CDR1 is SEHNR and CDR2 FQNEAQ (reference sequence). CDR3 size: 17 residues. With 5 bases clipped from V and 1 base from J, the junction kept 12 bases outside the gene matches. Regarding this clonotype: Its cognate antigen is unknown.

The sequence was collected from a human donor in good health (CMV status not recorded). Some clones in this sample may be carry-over from other donors' samples. Sequences were derived from cultured CD8+ T cells from PBMCs, sampled from culture after CMV antigen stimulation. The genes are TRBV7-9 and TRBJ2-5; 8 bases match TRBD2. The CDR3 sequence: CASSPTGGLAGQETQYF. The CDR3 nucleotides are TGTGCCAGCAGCCCCACGGGTGGCCTAGCGGGCCAAGAGACCCAGTACTTC. Using reference TRBV7-9 and TRBJ2-5 for the parts outside the CDR3, the full variable domain is DTGVSQNPRHKITKRGQNVTFRCDPISEHNRLYWYRQTLGQGPEFLTYFQNEAQLEKSRLLSDRFSAERPKGSFSTLEIQRTEQGDSAMYLCASSPTGGLAGQETQYFGPGTRLLVL.